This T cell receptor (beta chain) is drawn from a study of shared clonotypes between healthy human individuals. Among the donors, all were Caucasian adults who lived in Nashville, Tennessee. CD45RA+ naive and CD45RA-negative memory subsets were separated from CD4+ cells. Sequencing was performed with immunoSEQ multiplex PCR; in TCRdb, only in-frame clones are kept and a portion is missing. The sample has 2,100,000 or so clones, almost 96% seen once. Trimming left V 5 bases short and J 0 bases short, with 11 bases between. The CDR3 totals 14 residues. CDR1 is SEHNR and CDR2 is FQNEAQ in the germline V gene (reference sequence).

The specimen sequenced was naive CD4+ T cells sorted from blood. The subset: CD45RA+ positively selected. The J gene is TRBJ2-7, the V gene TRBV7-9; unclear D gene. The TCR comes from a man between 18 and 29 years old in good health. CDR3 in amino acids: CASSRKDGSYEQYF. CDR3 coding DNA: TGTGCCAGCAGCCGCAAGGACGGCTCCTACGAGCAGTACTTC.